Listed below are T cell receptor beta chains from one sample, sequenced in a study of molecular identifiers for immune sequencing clone quantification. TCRdb reprocessed the PCR reads via MiXCR and lists one record per CDR3 protein. The sample yields about half a million distinct CDR3 sequences, around 21% seen once. The material sequenced was naive CD8+ T cells from blood, with Jurkat cell RNA spiked in. The receptors here all came from a human donor in good health. Some libraries in this study had Jurkat cell RNA spiked in. Both conserved end residues are part of each CDR3. A D gene is named only where the DNA matches it firmly. Clone size, where shown, is once, few, many, or a class for clones that have expanded.

j_call d_call v_call clone_size cdr3_nt cdr3_aa
TRBJ2-1 NA TRBV19 few TGTGCCAGTAGTCCGGACAGTCAAAGCTCCTACAATGAGCAGTTCTTC CASSPDSQSSYNEQFF
TRBJ2-7 NA TRBV25-1 many TGTGCCAGCCACCGTTCGGGAGAGCAGTACTTC CASHRSGEQYF
TRBJ2-2 TRBD2 TRBV4-3 few TGCGCCAGCAGCCAAGATCGGGGGGGGGGCACCGGGGAGCTGTTTTTT CASSQDRGGGTGELFF
TRBJ2-7 TRBD1 TRBV7-9 many TGTGCCAGCAGCCGCCGGGACAGGGGTTCCTACGAGCAGTACTTC CASSRRDRGSYEQYF
TRBJ2-2 TRBD1 TRBV7-3 few TGTGCCAGCAGCATCGACAGGGTAACCGGGGAGCTGTTTTTT CASSIDRVTGELFF
TRBJ2-5 NA TRBV12-3/TRBV12-4 few TGTGCCAGCAGTTTAGCCGACCCAGAGACCCAGTACTTC CASSLADPETQYF
TRBJ2-3 NA TRBV4-3 many TGCGCCAGCAGCCAAGTCGCGGGACCCAGCACAGATACGCAGTATTTT CASSQVAGPSTDTQYF
TRBJ2-5 NA TRBV7-2 many TGTGCCAGCAGCCCGTACGCGGAGACCCAGTACTTC CASSPYAETQYF
TRBJ2-1 TRBD2 TRBV27 NA TGTGCCAGCAGTTTATCAGGGACTAGCAGCACCAATGAGCAGTTCTTC CASSLSGTSSTNEQFF
TRBJ2-3 NA TRBV2 many TGTGCCAGCAGTGAATCTCAACAATATACGCAGTATTTT CASSESQQYTQYF
TRBJ2-1 NA TRBV7-2 many TGTGCCAGCAGCTTAGAGGTTGTCGCCCTCTACAATGAGCAGTTCTTC CASSLEVVALYNEQFF
TRBJ2-1 NA TRBV18 NA TGTGCCAGCTCACCACCGCAGCTTTACAATGAGCAGTTCTTC CASSPPQLYNEQFF
TRBJ2-7 TRBD1 TRBV19 NA TGTGCCAGTAGCTCGACAGGGGGCTCCTACAAGCAGTACTTC CASSSTGGSYKQYF
TRBJ2-7 NA TRBV3-1 NA TGTGCCAGCAGCCAAGGGGCCCCCTACGAGCAGTACTTC CASSQGAPYEQYF
TRBJ1-5 NA TRBV28 many TGTGCCAGCAGGGGGGTCCAGGGCAGTCAGCCCCAGCATTTT CASRGVQGSQPQHF
TRBJ2-7 NA TRBV4-3 many TGCGCCAGCAGCCAAGATCGACTCCCCGGACCCTACGAGCAGTACTTC CASSQDRLPGPYEQYF
TRBJ2-3 TRBD2 TRBV3-1 NA TGTGCCAGCAGCGGGACTAGCGGACACACAGATACGCAGTATTTT CASSGTSGHTDTQYF
TRBJ2-7 NA TRBV5-6 NA TGTGCCAGCAGCTTGGATGGACAGAGTACCTACGAGCAGTACTTC CASSLDGQSTYEQYF
TRBJ2-2 NA TRBV7-9 many TGTGCCAGCAGCTTAGTTTGGAACACCGGGGAGCTGTTTTTT CASSLVWNTGELFF
TRBJ2-3 NA TRBV9 NA TGTGCCAGCAGCGTAGATACCACAGATACGCAGTATTTT CASSVDTTDTQYF
TRBJ1-1 NA TRBV9 many TGTGCCAGCACCCTCTTACAGACAGGACCGAACACTGAAGCTTTCTTT CASTLLQTGPNTEAFF
TRBJ2-7 TRBD2 TRBV9 NA TGTGCCAGCAGCGTAGAAGGCGGGAGGAACTACGAGCAGTACTTC CASSVEGGRNYEQYF
TRBJ2-2 NA TRBV4-1 many TGCGCCAGCAGAGAGGACGAACCTAACACCGGGGAGCTGTTTTTT CASREDEPNTGELFF
TRBJ1-5 NA TRBV4-3 many TGCGCCAGCAGCCAAGACCGAGGAAATTGGAATCAGCCCCAGCATTTT CASSQDRGNWNQPQHF
TRBJ2-7 NA TRBV13 NA TGTGCCAGCAGCTTAGTTGTGGGGGGCGGTTACGAGCAGTACTTC CASSLVVGGGYEQYF
TRBJ2-3 TRBD2 TRBV7-9 many TGTGCCAGCAGCTTACTGACTAGCGGGGCAGATACGCAGTATTTT CASSLLTSGADTQYF
TRBJ2-5 NA TRBV28 many TGTGCCAGCAGTTTATTGCAAGATCAAGAGACCCAGTACTTC CASSLLQDQETQYF
TRBJ2-1 NA TRBV14 few TGTGCCAGCAGCCAAGTGCGTTACGGTTCCTACAATGAGCAGTTCTTC CASSQVRYGSYNEQFF
TRBJ1-6 NA TRBV27 NA TGTGCCAGCAGTTTGAGCCCCCTCGGAAGCTCCTATAATTCACCCCTCCACTTT CASSLSPLGSSYNSPLHF
TRBJ2-7 TRBD1 TRBV19 few TGTGCCAGTAGTACCGGGACAGGGTACCCCTACGAGCAGTACTTC CASSTGTGYPYEQYF
TRBJ1-5 NA TRBV5-6 few TGTGCCAGCAGCTTGCTCTCCGGATGGGATAGCAATCAGCCCCAGCATTTT CASSLLSGWDSNQPQHF
TRBJ2-5 TRBD2 TRBV13 few TGTGCCAGCAGCTTATCTCTGCGGGGGAAACAAGAGACCCAGTACTTC CASSLSLRGKQETQYF
TRBJ2-5 NA TRBV5-4 many TGTGCCAGCAGCTTTTGGGGTTTCCTAGAGACCCAGTACTTC CASSFWGFLETQYF
TRBJ2-3 NA TRBV24-1 many TGTGCCACCAGTGATTCCGAGATCGCAGATACGCAGTATTTT CATSDSEIADTQYF
TRBJ2-3 TRBD2 TRBV30 many TGTGCCTGGGACGCCATCGGGACTAGCGACTTTTCCGATACGCAGTATTTT CAWDAIGTSDFSDTQYF